This T cell receptor beta chain was obtained from a study of control samples from healthy donors and cancer patients. Assay: immunoSEQ multiplex PCR; the TCRdb copy retains only in-frame clones and omits some. The sample consists of around 80,000 clones, 94% of them appearing once. Trimming took off 8 bases at V and 11 bases at J, with 10 bases between the two ends. The CDR3 is 9 residues long. Germline V gene lookup returns CDR1 DFQATT and CDR2 SNEGSKA (reference sequence). Sequencing input: blood. The J gene is TRBJ1-3, the V gene TRBV20-1; D uncertain. The clonotype was recovered from a woman in her 30s in good health. The CDR3 DNA reads TGCAGTCCTCAATCCCCCATATATTTT. Residues: CSPQSPIYF.